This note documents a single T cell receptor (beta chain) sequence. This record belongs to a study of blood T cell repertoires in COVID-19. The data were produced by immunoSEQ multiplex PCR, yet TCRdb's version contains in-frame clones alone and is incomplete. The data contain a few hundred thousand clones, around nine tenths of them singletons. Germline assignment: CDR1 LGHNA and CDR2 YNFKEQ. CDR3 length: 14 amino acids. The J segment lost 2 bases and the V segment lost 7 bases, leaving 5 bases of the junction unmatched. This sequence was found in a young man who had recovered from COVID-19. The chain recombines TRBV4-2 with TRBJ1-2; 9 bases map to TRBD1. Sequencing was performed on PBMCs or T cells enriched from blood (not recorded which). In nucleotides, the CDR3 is TGTGCCAGCACCCTACAGGGGGCGAACTATGGCTACACCTTC. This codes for CASTLQGANYGYTF.